The clone carrying this T cell receptor (beta chain) occurred many times. The time point was: newly diagnosed GD, antithyroid drugs for less than 3 months. The TCR library was prepared using RNA isolated from PBMCs. The data were obtained in a study of regulatory T cells in long-lasting Graves disease. V was trimmed by 7 bases and J by 5 bases, leaving 18 bases between them. Germline V gene lookup returns CDR1 MNHNS and CDR2 SASEGT. The CDR3 has 14 residues. Relying on iRepertoire HTBI primers and Arm-PCR of CDR3 regions, the team built TCR beta libraries. Each CDR3 protein gets one entry after TCRdb re-called the multiplex PCR reads with MiXCR. The table shows a few hundred thousand distinct CDR3 sequences, with roughly 15% occurring only once. These records were also assigned to another study, of T cells in Graves' hyperthyroidism and ophthalmopathy. As that report states: Patients were excluded because of uncontrolled infection, other autoimmune disease, pregnancy or lactation.

The rearrangement uses TRBV6-1 and TRBJ2-7, with D perhaps matching TRBD2 (5 bases). Sequenced material: peripheral blood mononuclear cells (PBMCs), taken at new diagnosis, from a patient treated with antithyroid drugs. This receptor was taken from a woman in her late teens or twenties with Graves disease. The CDR3 DNA sequence: TGTGCCAGCATGAGGGCTAACTCAGGCAACGAGCAGTACTTC. Encoded protein: CASMRANSGNEQYF.